This TCR beta chain was profiled in a study of early T cells in non-severe SARS-CoV-2 infection. Germline CDR1 is SEHNR and CDR2 is FQNEAQ (reference sequence). V lost 4 bases to trimming and J lost 0 bases; unmatched junction nucleotides: 10. The CDR3 length is 18 residues. TCRdb processed the 5' RACE reads anew with MiXCR; each CDR3 protein has one entry. The repertoire holds 80,000 to 100,000 distinct CDR3 sequences, 9% to 15% seen once, with under 8% in the top ten. The source is an adult who was a healthcare worker with PCR-confirmed SARS-CoV-2 infection or an uninfected control (not recorded which). The rearrangement uses TRBV7-9 and TRBJ2-5; 11 bases align to TRBD2. The sequencing sample was made of whole blood. As DNA, the CDR3 is TGTGCCAGCAGCTACGGGGATCGACTAGCGGGAAACCAAGAGACCCAGTACTTC. It codes for CASSYGDRLAGNQETQYF. Looking up the rest from reference TRBV7-9 and TRBJ2-5 gives the full variable domain: DTGVSQNPRHKITKRGQNVTFRCDPISEHNRLYWYRQTLGQGPEFLTYFQNEAQLEKSRLLSDRFSAERPKGSFSTLEIQRTEQGDSAMYLCASSYGDRLAGNQETQYFGPGTRLLVL.